These T cell receptor beta chains were read from a single sample in a study of tissue T cells after allogeneic stem cell transplantation. Clones were sequenced by immunoSEQ multiplex PCR, and TCRdb holds only the in-frame ones, with some missing. The repertoire includes 7,000 or so clones, less than 60% of them detected once, and 22% sits in the top ten. This sample comprised duodenum tissue, obtained at autopsy. These receptor sequences come from a female donor of 60 years or more with lung cancer. CDR3s include the opening cysteine and the closing phenylalanine or tryptophan. The D gene is left open where the match is weak. The size entry is marked missing in some rows and otherwise reads once, few, many or a size class.

clone_size j_call v_call d_call cdr3_aa cdr3_nt
few TRBJ2-1 TRBV6-5 TRBD2 CASTNLAGAGHEQFF TGTGCCAGCACCAATCTAGCGGGAGCGGGACATGAGCAGTTCTTC
- TRBJ1-1 TRBV20-1 - CSAVPTTEAFF TGCAGTGCCGTCCCAACAACTGAAGCTTTCTTT
few TRBJ1-5 TRBV7-3 - CASSLGRGQPQHF TGTGCCAGCAGCTTAGGTAGGGGTCAGCCCCAGCATTTT
- TRBJ2-5 TRBV4-2 - CASSQGQAETQYF TGTGCCAGCAGCCAAGGACAGGCAGAGACCCAGTACTTC
- TRBJ1-3 TRBV6-1 TRBD1 CASSEAQGAKRNTIYF TGTGCCAGCAGTGAAGCGCAGGGGGCGAAGAGAAACACCATATATTTT
- TRBJ2-1 TRBV2 - CASKLGPNEQFF TGTGCCAGCAAGTTGGGACCCAATGAGCAGTTCTTC
- TRBJ2-1 TRBV27 - CASKGEAGTYNEQFF TGTGCCAGCAAAGGGGAGGCAGGAACCTACAATGAGCAGTTCTTC
- TRBJ2-1 TRBV6-5 TRBD1 CAIKRGQGASNEQFF TGTGCCATCAAACGAGGACAGGGGGCGAGCAATGAGCAGTTCTTC
- TRBJ2-1 TRBV6-5 - CASSYSIQGWNEQFF TGTGCCAGCAGTTACTCGATCCAGGGGTGGAATGAGCAGTTCTTC
- TRBJ2-4 TRBV3-1/TRBV3-2 - CASSPPGAGPQNIQYF TGTGCCAGCAGCCCTCCAGGAGCAGGACCACAAAACATTCAGTACTTC
- TRBJ1-1 TRBV5-1 - CASSPQGRSHMNTEAFF TGCGCCAGCAGCCCGCAGGGGCGCTCCCATATGAACACTGAAGCTTTCTTT
once TRBJ2-5 TRBV6-6 - CASSYGGYGETQYF TGTGCCAGCAGTTACGGGGGGTATGGGGAGACCCAGTACTTC
- TRBJ2-7 TRBV9 TRBD2 CASSVGPGGAYEQYF TGTGCCAGCAGCGTAGGGCCGGGGGGGGCCTACGAGCAGTACTTC
- TRBJ2-1 TRBV7-8 - CASSLEPTGPWADEQFF TGTGCCAGCAGCTTAGAGCCAACAGGACCATGGGCCGATGAGCAGTTCTTC
- TRBJ2-1 TRBV3-1/TRBV3-2 - CASSQARLGQFF TGTGCCAGCAGCCAAGCCCGCTTAGGGCAGTTCTTC
medium-sized TRBJ1-5 TRBV11-2 - CASSLASGQPQHF TGTGCCAGCAGCTTAGCATCGGGGCAGCCCCAGCATTTT
few TRBJ1-2 TRBV5-1 TRBD1 CASSGTANYGYTF TGCGCCAGCAGCGGGACAGCTAACTATGGCTACACCTTC
- TRBJ1-2 TRBV18 - CASSPGTGGYGYTF TGTGCCAGCTCGCCCGGGACCGGGGGATACGGCTACACCTTC
few TRBJ1-5 TRBV2 - CASSPVDGTNNQPQHF TGTGCCAGCAGCCCCGTTGACGGGACAAACAATCAGCCCCAGCATTTT
- TRBJ1-1 TRBV9 TRBD1 CASSVGQGAAEAFF TGTGCCAGCAGCGTCGGACAGGGGGCCGCTGAAGCTTTCTTT
- TRBJ1-6 TRBV7-2 TRBD1 CASSLGAGGYNSPLHF TGTGCCAGCAGCTTAGGGGCAGGGGGCTATAATTCACCCCTCCACTTT
medium-sized TRBJ2-3 TRBV19 - CASSIGITSTDTQYF TGTGCCAGTAGTATCGGTATCACTAGCACAGATACGCAGTATTTT
- TRBJ2-2 TRBV7-2 - CASSVAGFGAGELFF TGTGCCAGCAGCGTCGCAGGTTTTGGGGCCGGGGAGCTGTTTTTT
- TRBJ2-7 TRBV5-4 - CASSVGVGYEQYF TGTGCCAGCAGTGTGGGGGTTGGCTACGAGCAGTACTTC
- TRBJ2-1 TRBV13 - CASSLDSSEYEQFF TGTGCCAGCAGCTTGGACTCTTCCGAGTATGAGCAGTTCTTC
few TRBJ2-7 TRBV3-1/TRBV3-2 - CASSRTSGYEQYF TGTGCCAGCAGCCGAACTAGTGGCTACGAGCAGTACTTC
- TRBJ2-1 TRBV29-1 - CSVEALARDEQFF TGCAGCGTTGAGGCACTAGCCAGGGATGAGCAGTTCTTC
- TRBJ1-1 TRBV29-1 - CSVELFVGGTEAFF TGCAGCGTTGAACTTTTCGTCGGGGGCACTGAAGCTTTCTTT
- TRBJ1-1 TRBV19 TRBD1 CASSTSSRGDLAFF TGTGCCAGTAGTACGAGCAGCAGGGGGGACCTAGCTTTCTTT